This record covers a single T cell receptor (beta chain). Its specificity is not known. The record originates from a study of cytomegalovirus exposure and HLA in healthy donors. Across the study: Earlier sequencing of some 180 million T cells yielded fewer than 140 million unique TCR beta sequences.

The study's findings and limits: In an earlier analysis, most TCR beta V segments were productive about 90% or about 30% of the time. An analysis that came later showed most CMV-associated TCR beta chains appearing HLA-restricted.

Germline assignment: CDR1 ENHRY and CDR2 SYGVKD. There are 17 residues in the CDR3. The ends lost 6 bases at V and 3 bases at J; junction bases unmatched: 8. Primers included in the PCR were 60 Vbeta and 13 Jbeta primers. Assay: immunoSEQ multiplex PCR; the TCRdb copy retains only in-frame clones and omits some. Of hundreds of thousands of clones in the sample, 77% were seen once. Sequenced material: PBMCs. V usage is TRBV10-3 and J usage is TRBJ1-4, with TRBD1 identical over 12 bases. This clonotype was sampled from a woman in her sixties in good health and CMV-seropositive. The CDR3 protein is CAIRAGTGGESNEKLFF. In DNA form, the CDR3 reads TGTGCCATCAGAGCCGGGACAGGGGGCGAGTCTAATGAAAAACTGTTTTTT.